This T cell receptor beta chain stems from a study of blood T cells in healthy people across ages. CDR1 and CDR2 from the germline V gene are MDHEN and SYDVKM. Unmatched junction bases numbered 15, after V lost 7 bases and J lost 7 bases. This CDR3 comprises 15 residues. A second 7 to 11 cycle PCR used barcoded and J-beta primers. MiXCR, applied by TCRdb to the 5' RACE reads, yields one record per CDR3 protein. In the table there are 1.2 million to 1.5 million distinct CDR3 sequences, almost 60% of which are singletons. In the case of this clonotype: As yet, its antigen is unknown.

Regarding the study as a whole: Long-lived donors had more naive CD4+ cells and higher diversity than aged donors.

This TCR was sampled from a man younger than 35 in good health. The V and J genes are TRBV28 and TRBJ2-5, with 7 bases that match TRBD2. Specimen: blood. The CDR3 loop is CASTHSQLAGGTQYF. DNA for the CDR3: TGTGCCAGCACCCATTCCCAGTTAGCGGGCGGGACCCAGTACTTC.